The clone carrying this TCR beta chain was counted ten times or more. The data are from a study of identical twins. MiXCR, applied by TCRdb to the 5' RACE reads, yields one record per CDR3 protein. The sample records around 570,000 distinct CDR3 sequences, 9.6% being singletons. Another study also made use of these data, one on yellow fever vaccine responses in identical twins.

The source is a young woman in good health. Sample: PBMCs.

CDR3 sequence reads: CSARDPGSPLHF. CDR3 DNA sequence: TGCAGTGCTAGAGACCCGGGTTCACCCCTCCACTTT. The chain uses TRBV20-1 and TRBJ1-6, with unresolved D. Germline V gene lookup returns CDR1 DFQATT and CDR2 SNEGSKA (reference sequence). There are 12 residues in the CDR3. The V and J ends lost 0 bases and 9 bases respectively, with 6 bases between them.